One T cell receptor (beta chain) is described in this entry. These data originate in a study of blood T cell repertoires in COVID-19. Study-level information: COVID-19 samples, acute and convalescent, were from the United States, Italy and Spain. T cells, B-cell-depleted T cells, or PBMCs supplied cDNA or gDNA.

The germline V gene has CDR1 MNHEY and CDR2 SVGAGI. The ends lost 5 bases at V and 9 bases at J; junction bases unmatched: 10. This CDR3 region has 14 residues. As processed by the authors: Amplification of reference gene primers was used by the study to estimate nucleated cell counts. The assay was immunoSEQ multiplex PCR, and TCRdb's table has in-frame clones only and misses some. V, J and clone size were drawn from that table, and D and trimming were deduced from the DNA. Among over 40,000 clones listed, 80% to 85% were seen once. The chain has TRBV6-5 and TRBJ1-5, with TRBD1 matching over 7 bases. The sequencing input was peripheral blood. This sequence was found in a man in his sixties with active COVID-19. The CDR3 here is CASSPRQGPRPQHF. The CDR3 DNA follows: TGTGCCAGCAGTCCGCGACAGGGCCCCAGGCCCCAGCATTTT.